The 6 T cell receptor beta chains below all came from one sample that was sequenced in a study of blood T cell repertoires in COVID-19. The assay was immunoSEQ multiplex PCR, and TCRdb's table has in-frame clones only and misses some. The sample records about 130,000 clones, 86% being singletons. The sample taken for sequencing was PBMCs or T cells enriched from blood (not recorded which). Receptors were obtained from a woman aged 45-65 years who had recovered from COVID-19.

V is TRBV2 and J is TRBJ2-2; no firm D call. CDR1 and CDR2 (germline): SNHLY, FYNNEI. V shed 4 bases and J shed 6 bases, with 15 bases lying between them. The CDR3 sequence is 15 residues long. This CDR3 reads CASSVRSAYAGELFF. The CDR3 nucleotides are TGTGCCAGCAGTGTAAGGAGTGCATACGCCGGGGAGCTGTTTTTT.

The V gene is TRBV28, the J gene TRBJ1-4; D is unclear. This CDR3 spans 14 amino acids. Germline CDR1 is MDHEN and CDR2 is SYDVKM. Trimming removed 7 bases from V and 2 bases from J, with 11 bases in between. The CDR3, as DNA: TGTGCCAGCACAAGATGGGCGACTAATGAAAAACTGTTTTTT. It codes for CASTRWATNEKLFF.

The V gene is TRBV5-1, the J gene TRBJ2-3; 7 positions match TRBD2. With 4 bases clipped from V and 1 base from J, the junction kept 6 bases outside the gene matches. The CDR3 runs 15 residues. CDR1 SGHRS and CDR2 YFSETQ come from the germline V gene. CDR3 sequence: CASSEMSGGTDTQYF. The CDR3 DNA sequence: TGCGCCAGCAGCGAAATGAGCGGGGGCACAGATACGCAGTATTTT.

The rearrangement uses TRBV6-5 and TRBJ2-7; unclear D gene. Germline assignment: CDR1 MNHEY and CDR2 SVGAGI. Trimming took off 8 bases at V and 3 bases at J, with 5 bases between the two ends. The CDR3 runs to 10 residues. The CDR3 here is CASGLYEQYF. The DNA of the CDR3 is TGTGCCAGCGGGCTCTACGAGCAGTACTTC.

The J gene is TRBJ2-2, the V gene TRBV5-6, with D uncertain. Germline lookup yields CDR1 SGHDT and CDR2 YYEEEE. The CDR3 covers 12 residues. The V gene lost 2 bases and the J gene lost 7 bases, with 6 bases spanning the gap. Here the CDR3 DNA reads TGTGCCAGCAGCTTCGGTAGCGGGGAGCTGTTTTTT. Amino acid sequence: CASSFGSGELFF.

The rearrangement uses TRBV29-1 and TRBJ1-1; no clear D gene. CDR1 SQVTM and CDR2 ANQGSEA come from the germline V gene. Deletions cut 7 bases from V and 3 bases from J, with 9 bases between. The CDR3 runs 11 residues. CDR3 region: CSGARDTEAFF. Written as DNA, the CDR3 is TGCAGCGGAGCCCGGGACACTGAAGCTTTCTTT.